This entry lists 23 T cell receptor beta chains sequenced from one sample in a study of blood T cell repertoires in COVID-19 (TCRdb year 2020). To prepare the library, the immunoSEQ multiplex PCR assay was applied. TCRdb retrieved this table from immuneACCESS and kept in-frame rearrangements only. Not all clones are present; in checked studies, unresolved V genes account for under half, and no reason is known for the remainder. This sample gives about 190,000 clones in total; around 80% of them show up just once. The ten most abundant clones make up 9.5% to 15% of the sample. The sequencing input was peripheral blood. Receptors originate from a woman in her 50s with acute or convalescent COVID-19.

The genes are TRBV25-1 and TRBJ1-1; TRBD1 aligns across 7 bases. Trimming at V came to 4 bases and at J to 3 bases, leaving 14 bases not matched to a gene. CDR1 is MGHDK, CDR2 SYGVNS, per germline. This CDR3 region has 17 residues. In DNA, the CDR3 is TGTGCCAGCAGTGCTACCCGACAGGGCAGGGTTGACACTGAAGCTTTCTTT. Its protein is CASSATRQGRVDTEAFF.

Written as DNA, the CDR3 is TGTGCCAGTAGTACCCAGAATCAGCCCCAGCATTTT. The encoded protein is CASSTQNQPQHF. The V and J genes are TRBV19 and TRBJ1-5; D uncertain. The germline V gene has CDR1 LNHDA and CDR2 SQIVND (reference sequence). This CDR3 has 12 amino acids. Trimming cost V 4 bases and J 4 bases, with 5 bases left between them.

V and J are TRBV5-4 and TRBJ2-3; TRBD2 is a possible D gene (6 bases). The germline V and J ends were trimmed by 3 bases and 3 bases, with 11 bases remaining between them. CDR3 length: 14 residues. The V gene's germline CDR1 is SGHNT and CDR2 YYREEE (reference sequence). CDR3 sequence: CASSSGGATDTQYF. The CDR3, as DNA: TGTGCCAGCAGCTCCGGCGGGGCGACAGATACGCAGTATTTT.

The chain combines TRBV5-7 with TRBJ2-7; 9 nucleotides line up with TRBD1. TRBV5-7 has ORF status, its function being uncertain. The CDR3 totals 16 residues. With 5 bases clipped from V and 1 base from J, the junction kept 10 bases outside the gene matches. CDR3 in amino acids: CASSLFPGQGSYEQYF. The DNA of the CDR3 is TGTGCCAGCAGTCTTTTTCCGGGACAGGGTTCCTACGAGCAGTACTTC.

Worth noting for this clone: The sample carries other DNA sequences with the same CDR3. This chain connects TRBV7-8 to TRBJ1-2, with D perhaps matching TRBD1 (6 bases). The CDR3 is 16 residues long. Trimming left V 2 bases short and J 7 bases short, with 20 bases between. Germline CDR1 reads SGHVS; CDR2 reads FQNEAQ. In DNA form, the CDR3 reads TGTGCCAGCAGCTTAATCGGTGCACAGGGTACGGGTGGCTACACCTTC. This encodes CASSLIGAQGTGGYTF.

This chain uses TRBV30 with TRBJ1-6; D is unclear. Trimming took 4 bases from V and 12 from J, leaving 13 bases between them. Germline CDR1 is GTSNPN and CDR2 is SVGIG (reference sequence). CDR3 length: 12 amino acids. The CDR3 loop reads CAWKNSFIPLHF. CDR3 DNA sequence: TGTGCCTGGAAGAACAGCTTTATACCCCTCCACTTT.

This chain joins TRBV9 and TRBJ1-1; 11 nucleotides agree with TRBD1. Trimming cost V 5 bases and J 4 bases; bases outside gene matches: 4. The CDR3 runs to 14 residues. Germline-derived CDR1 and CDR2 are SGDLS and YYNGEE. The CDR3 DNA reads as TGTGCCAGCAGTGGGGGGACAGGGGGCACTGAAGCTTTCTTT. It translates to CASSGGTGGTEAFF.

This clone was seen only once. CDR3 nucleotide sequence: TGTGCCAGCAGCTTAGGGACAGGGGCGGGAACCGGGGAGCTGTTTTTT. Protein sequence: CASSLGTGAGTGELFF. This sequence joins TRBV7-8 and TRBJ2-2, with 9 bases identical to TRBD1. Germline assignment: CDR1 SGHVS and CDR2 FQNEAQ. J gave up 5 bases and V 1 base, and 5 bases lay outside the gene matches. The CDR3 totals 16 residues. Supplemented by reference TRBV7-8 and TRBJ2-2, the full variable domain reads GAGVSQSPRYKVAKRGQDVALRCDPISGHVSLFWYQQALGQGPEFLTYFQNEAQLDKSGLPSDRFFAERPEGSVSTLKIQRTQQEDSAVYLCASSLGTGAGTGELFFGEGSRLTVL.

The CDR3 DNA is TGTGCCAGCAGCCCGACAGGGGGGAATGAAAAACTGTTTTTT. It yields the protein CASSPTGGNEKLFF. The chain employs TRBV9 and TRBJ1-4; 9 bases match TRBD1. Germline loops: CDR1 SGDLS, CDR2 YYNGEE. J was trimmed by 5 bases and V by 4 bases; bases with no gene match: 3. There are 14 residues in the CDR3.

The chain joins TRBV5-5 to TRBJ1-3; D is unresolved. V lost 0 bases to trimming and J lost 0 bases, with 7 bases between them. CDR3 length: 15 amino acids. Germline CDR1 is SGHKS and CDR2 is YYEKEE (reference sequence). CDR3 region: CASSLGPISGNTIYF. CDR3 nucleotides: TGTGCCAGCAGCTTGGGGCCGATCTCTGGAAACACCATATATTTT. Drawing the rest from reference TRBV5-5 and TRBJ1-3, the complete variable domain is DAGVTQSPTHLIKTRGQQVTLRCSPISGHKSVSWYQQVLGQGPQFIFQYYEKEERGRGNFPDRFSARQFPNYSSELNVNALLLGDSALYLCASSLGPISGNTIYFGEGSWLTVV.

The chain employs TRBV5-6 and TRBJ2-2, with D maybe TRBD2 (5 bases). Germline V gene data show CDR1 as SGHDT and CDR2 as YYEEEE. The length of the CDR3 is 14 residues. Between the trimmed V and J ends, which lost 6 bases and 6 bases, there was a span of 15 bases. The CDR3 sequence is CASKETYGAGELFF. The CDR3, as DNA: TGTGCCAGCAAGGAGACCTACGGGGCCGGGGAGCTGTTTTTT.

This clone was observed once. The genes are TRBV10-3 and TRBJ2-1; D possibly corresponds to TRBD2 (6 bases). V was trimmed by 1 base and J by 10 bases, leaving 17 bases between them. This CDR3 has 15 amino acids. Germline assignment: CDR1 ENHRY and CDR2 SYGVKD. The CDR3: CAISEFGPGLAEQFF. The CDR3, as DNA: TGTGCCATCAGTGAGTTTGGTCCGGGACTGGCCGAGCAGTTCTTC.

The chain is built from TRBV24-1 and TRBJ2-3; 7 bases are shared with TRBD2. Germline values: CDR1 KGHDR, CDR2 SFDVKD. Losses at the gene ends were 4 bases for V and 0 bases for J; bases not matched to a gene: 18. The CDR3 runs 20 residues. CDR3: CATSDLSLRRSGESTDTQYF. The CDR3 DNA reads as TGTGCCACCAGTGACCTTAGCCTCCGGAGAAGCGGGGAGAGCACAGATACGCAGTATTTT.

The sample holds a few counts of this clone. The chain has TRBV15 and TRBJ2-7, with D unresolved. The CDR3 totals 15 residues. V lost 0 bases and J 6 bases, leaving 15 bases between the germline ends. CDR1 and CDR2 (germline): LNHNV, YYDKDF (reference sequence). This CDR3 reads CATSRDPLNTLEQYF. CDR3 bases: TGTGCCACCAGCAGAGATCCTTTGAACACCCTCGAGCAGTACTTC.

This chain joins TRBV7-2 and TRBJ2-5; 8 nucleotides agree with TRBD2. Germline-derived CDR1 and CDR2 are SGHTA and FQGNSA. The trim removed 5 bases at V and 4 bases at J, leaving 6 bases unmatched. The CDR3 is made up of 14 amino acids. The CDR3 region has the DNA TGTGCCAGCAGCAAGAGCGGGAGTGGAGAGACCCAGTACTTC. Translated, it gives CASSKSGSGETQYF. Filled out from reference TRBV7-2 and TRBJ2-5, the complete variable domain reads GAGVSQSPSNKVTEKGKDVELRCDPISGHTALYWYRQSLGQGLEFLIYFQGNSAPDKSGLPSDRFSAERTGGSVSTLTIQRTQQEDSAVYLCASSKSGSGETQYFGPGTRLLVL.

The chain uses TRBV2 and TRBJ2-3; TRBD2 matches 9 bases. J gave up 2 bases and V 7 bases, and 4 bases lay outside the gene matches. In germline, CDR1 is SNHLY, CDR2 FYNNEI. The CDR3 covers 14 residues. The CDR3 region is CASTRLAVTDTQYF. The CDR3 nucleotides read TGTGCCAGCACCAGACTAGCGGTCACAGATACGCAGTATTTT.

This chain links TRBV19 with TRBJ2-1, with TRBD2 identical over 9 bases. The CDR3 covers 13 residues. CDR1 is LNHDA, CDR2 SQIVND, per germline (reference sequence). The CDR3 sequence: CVSTSGPNNEQFF. The CDR3 DNA follows: TGTGTTTCCACTAGCGGGCCGAACAATGAGCAGTTCTTC.

The J gene is TRBJ2-3, the V gene TRBV9; 7 nucleotides match TRBD1. Looked up from germline, CDR1 is SGDLS and CDR2 is YYNGEE. The V segment lost 4 bases and the J segment 5 bases; nucleotides outside the gene matches: 10. This CDR3 has 15 residues. DNA of the CDR3: TGTGCCAGCAGCCCCCACGGACAGGATGGAGATACGCAGTATTTT. Translating gives CASSPHGQDGDTQYF.

The chain employs TRBV10-3 and TRBJ2-3, with 10 bases matching TRBD1. The CDR3 is made up of 14 amino acids. From germline, CDR1 is ENHRY and CDR2 SYGVKD. V was clipped by 10 bases and J by 5 bases; unmatched bases: 9. CDR3 in DNA: TGTGCCACCTACCGACAGGGGGCTGTAGATACGCAGTATTTT. Translation gives CATYRQGAVDTQYF.

The chain recombines TRBV6-5 with TRBJ2-2; 12 bases are a match to TRBD2. V shed 8 bases, J shed 5 bases, and the junction held 6 bases outside the gene matches. The CDR3 runs to 15 residues. Germline values: CDR1 MNHEY, CDR2 SVGAGI. CDR3 nucleotide sequence: TGTGCCAGCGGGCTAGCGGGGGGGCCGACCGGGGAGCTGTTTTTT. It encodes CASGLAGGPTGELFF.

The chain is built from TRBV2 and TRBJ1-1; D is uncertain. Deletions cut 3 bases from V and 0 bases from J, with 8 bases between. The CDR3 has 14 amino acids. CDR1 and CDR2 from the germline V gene are SNHLY and FYNNEI. Here the CDR3 DNA reads TGTGCCAGCAGTGAGGGCAGATTGAACACTGAAGCTTTCTTT. Translated: CASSEGRLNTEAFF.

The J gene is TRBJ2-5, the V gene TRBV11-3; the D gene is possibly TRBD2 (6 bases). V was clipped by 0 bases and J by 9 bases, with 11 bases between them. The CDR3 loop spans 13 amino acids. The germline V gene encodes CDR1 SGHNT and CDR2 YENEEA. Here the CDR3 reads CASSLDSGGAQYF. Written as DNA, the CDR3 is TGTGCCAGCAGCTTAGACAGCGGAGGGGCCCAGTACTTC.

This chain connects TRBV6-5 to TRBJ2-1; TRBD1 agrees at 8 bases. Germline values: CDR1 MNHEY, CDR2 SVGAGI. J lost 7 bases, V lost 7 bases, and 12 bases had no gene match. The CDR3 is 15 residues long. Written as DNA, the CDR3 is TGTGCCAGCACCTTAATGCGGACAGGGCTGAATGAGCAGTTCTTC. The encoded protein is CASTLMRTGLNEQFF.